Following are 10 T cell receptor beta chains from one sample sequenced in a study of shared clonotypes between healthy human individuals. Profiled with immunoSEQ multiplex PCR; TCRdb holds only in-frame clones, not every one. The sample includes around 2.5 million clones, approximately 93% of them seen just once. Sequencing was carried out using naive CD4+ T cells from PBMCs. Subset described: CD45RA+ positively selected. The receptors were gathered from a man in his late teens or twenties in good health. Some clones in this sample may be carry-over from other donors' samples.

The V call is TRBV29-1, the J call TRBJ1-2; the match to TRBD1 covers 10 bases. J was trimmed by 5 bases and V by 6 bases; bases with no gene match: 6. Germline CDR1 reads SQVTM; CDR2 reads ANQGSEA. CDR3 length equals 13 residues. The CDR3 region is CSVSRDRGYGYTF. In DNA form, the CDR3 reads TGCAGCGTCTCCCGGGACAGGGGATATGGCTACACCTTC.

The rearrangement uses TRBV2 and TRBJ1-5; a possible D gene is TRBD1 (6 bases). The germline CDR1 and CDR2 sequences are SNHLY and FYNNEI. The CDR3 length is 15 residues. The V and J ends lost 6 bases and 0 bases respectively, with 12 bases between them. The CDR3 sequence is CASSAQGLSNQPQHF. The CDR3 DNA reads TGTGCCAGCAGCGCACAGGGTCTTAGCAATCAGCCCCAGCATTTT. Looking up the rest from reference TRBV2 and TRBJ1-5 gives the full variable domain: EPEVTQTPSHQVTQMGQEVILRCVPISNHLYFYWYRQILGQKVEFLVSFYNNEISEKSEIFDDQFSVERPDGSNFTLKIRSTKLEDSAMYFCASSAQGLSNQPQHFGDGTRLSIL.

The gene calls are TRBV4-1 and TRBJ2-7; 10 positions agree with TRBD2. After removal of 1 base from V and 3 bases from J, the junction contained 9 bases not matched to a gene. Germline values: CDR1 MGHRA, CDR2 YSYEKL. The CDR3 totals 17 residues. Here the CDR3 DNA reads TGCGCCAGCAGCCAAGTAACACTAGCGGGAATTCACTACGAGCAGTACTTC. The encoded protein is CASSQVTLAGIHYEQYF.

The CDR3: CASSSQGAVYEQYF. CDR3 bases: TGCGCCAGCAGCTCCCAGGGGGCTGTCTACGAGCAGTACTTC. The chain joins TRBV5-1 to TRBJ2-7; 8 bases align to TRBD1. This CDR3 has 14 amino acids. The V gene's germline CDR1 is SGHRS and CDR2 YFSETQ. Germline trimming cut 3 bases from V and 3 bases from J; bases unmatched to any gene: 5.

This clone came up once. In the same sample, other DNA sequences code for this CDR3. This chain links TRBV5-1 with TRBJ1-4, with D hard to call. The CDR3 totals 12 residues. Germline V gene data show CDR1 as SGHRS and CDR2 as YFSETQ. V gave up 4 bases and J gave up 4 bases, with 5 bases separating them. The CDR3 DNA sequence: TGCGCCAGCAGCCTAAATAATGAAAAACTGTTTTTT. Its protein product is CASSLNNEKLFF.

This chain's CDR3 is CASSQGPPGSKEQFF. In nucleotides, the CDR3 is TGCGCCAGCAGCCAAGGCCCCCCGGGTTCGAAGGAGCAGTTCTTC. V is TRBV4-1 and J is TRBJ2-1; D call uncertain. The CDR3 length is 15 residues. The V gene's germline CDR1 is MGHRA and CDR2 YSYEKL. V was pared by 1 base and J by 10 bases, with 17 bases between.

The V gene is TRBV7-8, the J gene TRBJ1-3; D is ambiguous. Germline V lookup: CDR1 SGHVS, CDR2 FQNEAQ. V was pared by 2 bases and J by 0 bases, with 11 bases between. CDR3 length: 16 residues. The chain's CDR3 is CASSLLRIPSGNTIYF. The CDR3 region has the DNA TGTGCCAGCAGCTTACTACGGATCCCCTCTGGAAACACCATATATTTT.

The rearrangement uses TRBV6-6 and TRBJ1-1; D gene unclear. CDR1 and CDR2 from the germline V gene are MNHNY and SVGAGI (reference sequence). The CDR3 consists of 14 residues. V was shortened by 2 bases and J by 3 bases, with 10 bases between the two germline ends. Here the CDR3 DNA reads TGTGCCAGCAGTTACGGGGTATTCGACACTGAAGCTTTCTTT. Protein sequence: CASSYGVFDTEAFF.

This sequence joins TRBV27 and TRBJ1-5; D is perhaps TRBD1 (5 bases). The CDR3 spans 13 residues. V lost 3 bases to trimming and J lost 9 bases, with 12 bases between them. Germline V gene data show CDR1 as MNHEY and CDR2 as SMNVEV (reference sequence). CDR3 residues: CASSFAGVTPQHF. The CDR3, as DNA: TGTGCCAGCAGTTTTGCGGGGGTAACGCCCCAGCATTTT.

V usage is TRBV7-2 and J usage is TRBJ2-3; D may be TRBD1 (6 bases). Trimming shortened V by 7 bases and J by 4 bases, and 12 bases separated the two germline ends. Germline assignment: CDR1 SGHTA and CDR2 FQGNSA. The CDR3 sequence is 13 residues long. CDR3 in DNA: TGTGCCAGCAAGTGGGGGCTTTCAGATACGCAGTATTTT. The encoded protein is CASKWGLSDTQYF.